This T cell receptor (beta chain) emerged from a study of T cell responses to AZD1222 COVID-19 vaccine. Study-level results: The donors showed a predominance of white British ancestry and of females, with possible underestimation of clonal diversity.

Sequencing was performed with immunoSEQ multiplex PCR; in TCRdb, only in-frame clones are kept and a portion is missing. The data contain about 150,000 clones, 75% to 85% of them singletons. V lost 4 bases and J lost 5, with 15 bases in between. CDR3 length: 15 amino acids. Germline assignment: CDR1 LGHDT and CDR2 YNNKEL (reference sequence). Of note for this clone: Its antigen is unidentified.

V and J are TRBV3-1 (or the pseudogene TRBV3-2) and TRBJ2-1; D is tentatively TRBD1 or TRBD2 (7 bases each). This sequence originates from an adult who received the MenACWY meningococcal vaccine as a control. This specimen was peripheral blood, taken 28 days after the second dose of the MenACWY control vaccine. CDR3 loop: CASSPQGGRDNEQFF. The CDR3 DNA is TGTGCCAGCAGCCCCCAGGGGGGGCGAGACAATGAGCAGTTCTTC.